Listed here are 25 T cell receptor beta chains from one sample, sequenced in a study of cytomegalovirus exposure and HLA in healthy donors (dated by TCRdb to about 2017). The method behind the library was the immunoSEQ multiplex PCR assay. A mixture of 60 forward primers for TCR Vbeta segments and 13 reverse primers for TCR Jbeta segments was used in the multiplex PCR. In its TCRdb copy, this immuneACCESS table keeps in-frame sequences only and misses some clones. Where compared with another copy, unresolved V genes explain less than half of these, and the others have no known cause. Present in this sample are 150,000 to 200,000 clones, roughly four fifths of which were seen just once. Of the sample, about 2.2% falls within the top ten clones. The sequencing input was PBMCs. These TCRs come from a young woman in good health and CMV-seronegative.

V and J are TRBV5-5 and TRBJ2-7; TRBD2 is a possible D gene (5 bases). From germline, CDR1 is SGHKS and CDR2 YYEKEE (reference sequence). V was pared by 4 bases and J by 2 bases, with 16 bases between. The CDR3 is 15 amino acids. This CDR3 is CASSPVSGIPYEQYF. CDR3 nucleotides: TGTGCCAGCAGCCCGGTCTCGGGGATCCCCTACGAGCAGTACTTC.

The chain employs TRBV9 and TRBJ2-1, with D perhaps TRBD1 (6 bases). Germline values: CDR1 SGDLS, CDR2 YYNGEE. The CDR3 runs to 17 residues. V lost 0 bases and J 7 bases, leaving 20 bases between the germline ends. In DNA, the CDR3 is TGTGCCAGCAGCGTAGTAGGGGGACCGCAGCATCCGAATGAGCAGTTCTTC. Its translation is CASSVVGGPQHPNEQFF.

The chain employs TRBV2 and TRBJ2-5, with D perhaps matching TRBD2 (5 bases). The J call is uncertain, as TRBJ2-7 better fits the DNA end. Germline-derived CDR1 and CDR2 are SNHLY and FYNNEI. The CDR3 is 11 residues long. In DNA, the CDR3 is TGTGCCACAGCGGTTATCTACGAGCAGTACTTC. Translation gives CATAVIYEQYF.

The chain carries TRBV18 and TRBJ1-4; 8 bases fit TRBD1. This CDR3 is built from 14 residues. Trimming removed 8 bases from V and 4 bases from J; junction bases left unmatched: 6. Germline V CDR1 and CDR2: KGHSH, LQKENI. This CDR3 is CASTQQGGNEKLFF. The CDR3 region has the DNA TGTGCCAGCACACAACAGGGGGGTAATGAAAAACTGTTTTTT.

The rearrangement links TRBV27 to TRBJ2-5; tentatively, D is TRBD2 (6 bases). CDR3 size: 15 residues. Trimming removed 1 base from V and 0 bases from J, with 9 bases in between. Looked up from germline, CDR1 is MNHEY and CDR2 is SMNVEV (reference sequence). CDR3 sequence (DNA): TGTGCCAGCAGTTTATGGGGAGGAAACCAAGAGACCCAGTACTTC. It is translated as CASSLWGGNQETQYF.

The chain is built from TRBV11-3 and TRBJ2-5; a possible D gene is TRBD2 (6 bases). This CDR3 has 17 residues. V lost 1 base, J lost 4 bases, and 19 bases lay in between. Germline CDR1 SGHNT, CDR2 YENEEA. This CDR3 is CASSLGSLGGGAETQYF. CDR3 sequence (DNA): TGTGCCAGCAGCTTAGGTTCTTTGGGTGGAGGGGCAGAGACCCAGTACTTC.

This clone was observed a handful of times. Here the CDR3 reads CASSSQEDQPQHF. CDR3 DNA: TGTGCCAGCAGCTCTCAGGAGGATCAGCCCCAGCATTTT. The chain couples TRBV7-8 to TRBJ1-5, with D uncertain. V gave up 4 bases and J gave up 5 bases, with 9 bases separating them. CDR3 length equals 13 residues. Per the germline V gene, CDR1 is SGHVS and CDR2 is FQNEAQ.

The V gene is TRBV7-2, the J gene TRBJ2-5; the match to TRBD1 covers 8 bases. This CDR3 is 16 amino acids long. Unmatched junction bases numbered 5, after V lost 2 bases and J lost 0 bases. In germline, CDR1 is SGHTA, CDR2 FQGNSA. CDR3 coding DNA: TGTGCCAGCAGCTTAAACAGGGGGTTTGACCAAGAGACCCAGTACTTC. It specifies CASSLNRGFDQETQYF. Supplemented by reference TRBV7-2 and TRBJ2-5, the full variable domain reads GAGVSQSPSNKVTEKGKDVELRCDPISGHTALYWYRQSLGQGLEFLIYFQGNSAPDKSGLPSDRFSAERTGGSVSTLTIQRTQQEDSAVYLCASSLNRGFDQETQYFGPGTRLLVL.

The rearrangement links TRBV15 to TRBJ2-7, with a tentative D call TRBD1 (6 bases). The CDR3 is made up of 15 amino acids. Trimming left V 0 bases short and J 5 bases short, with 14 bases between. Germline V gene data show CDR1 as LNHNV and CDR2 as YYDKDF (reference sequence). The CDR3 nucleotides are TGTGCCACCAGCAGAGATGCTACAGGGATCCACGAGCAGTACTTC. This translates into CATSRDATGIHEQYF. Variable domain in full (rest from reference TRBV15 and TRBJ2-7): DAMVIQNPRYQVTQFGKPVTLSCSQTLNHNVMYWYQQKSSQAPKLLFHYYDKDFNNEADTPDNFQSRRPNTSFCFLDIRSPGLGDTAMYLCATSRDATGIHEQYFGPGTRLTVT.

This chain links TRBV15 with TRBJ2-1; maybe TRBD2 (7 bases). This CDR3 is 17 amino acids long. The germline CDR1 and CDR2 sequences are LNHNV and YYDKDF (reference sequence). The V and J ends lost 3 bases and 2 bases respectively, with 17 bases between them. The CDR3 DNA follows: TGTGCCACCAGCAGGGGGTCTGGGAGGGGGGCCTACAATGAGCAGTTCTTC. It yields the protein CATSRGSGRGAYNEQFF.

J is TRBJ2-7 and V is TRBV6-6, with TRBD1 as a possible D gene (5 bases). The V gene lost 5 bases and the J gene lost 4 bases, with 18 bases spanning the gap. Germline V gene sequence: CDR1 MNHNY, CDR2 SVGAGI (reference sequence). The CDR3 consists of 15 residues. This CDR3 is CASSPPDVRGYEQYF. The CDR3 coding sequence is TGTGCCAGCAGTCCACCAGACGTTAGGGGTTACGAGCAGTACTTC.

This chain uses TRBV2 with TRBJ1-2; a weak D match, TRBD1 (5 bases). From germline, CDR1 is SNHLY and CDR2 FYNNEI. The ends were cut back, 5 bases at V and 2 bases at J, with 12 bases in the middle. This CDR3 comprises 14 residues. The CDR3 reads CASSLAGDNYGYTF. CDR3 coding DNA: TGTGCCAGCAGTCTGGCGGGGGACAACTATGGCTACACCTTC.

V gene TRBV15 combines with J gene TRBJ1-4, with 10 bases identical to TRBD1. The ends lost 5 bases at V and 8 bases at J; junction bases unmatched: 5. There are 14 residues in the CDR3. Germline V gene data show CDR1 as LNHNV and CDR2 as YYDKDF (reference sequence). In nucleotides, the CDR3 is TGTGCCACCAGCTGGGACAGGGGAGCCGAAAAACTGTTTTTT. It translates to CATSWDRGAEKLFF. Looking up the rest from reference TRBV15 and TRBJ1-4 gives the full variable domain: DAMVIQNPRYQVTQFGKPVTLSCSQTLNHNVMYWYQQKSSQAPKLLFHYYDKDFNNEADTPDNFQSRRPNTSFCFLDIRSPGLGDTAMYLCATSWDRGAEKLFFGSGTQLSVL.

J is TRBJ1-6 and V is TRBV27, with TRBD1 matching 9 bases. CDR1 and CDR2 from the germline V gene are MNHEY and SMNVEV (reference sequence). V was pared by 8 bases and J by 5 bases, with 1 base of the junction left unmatched. The CDR3 runs 13 residues. In DNA form, the CDR3 reads TGTGCCAGCGGGGACAGGGATAATTCACCCCTCCACTTT. It codes for CASGDRDNSPLHF.

This clone was detected only once. Here the CDR3 DNA reads TGTGCCAGCAGTTCGAGTGGTAGCAATCAGCCCCAGCATTTT. Translated, it gives CASSSSGSNQPQHF. The rearrangement joins TRBV6-1 to TRBJ1-5; no reliable D call. The CDR3 loop spans 14 amino acids. Germline V gene data show CDR1 as MNHNS and CDR2 as SASEGT. V was pared by 5 bases and J by 0 bases, with 8 bases between.

The CDR3 region has the DNA TGTGCCAGCCGAGGTGGCCTACAAGAGACCCAGTACTTC. As protein: CASRGGLQETQYF. V and J are TRBV7-2 and TRBJ2-5; D is unresolved. The CDR3 sequence is 13 residues long. The germline V and J ends were trimmed by 8 bases and 2 bases, with 12 bases remaining between them. Germline-derived CDR1 and CDR2 are SGHTA and FQGNSA.

This chain joins TRBV11-2 and TRBJ1-1; D possibly corresponds to TRBD1 (5 bases). Per germline, CDR1 SGHAT and CDR2 FQNNGV. V was pared by 5 bases and J by 0 bases, with 16 bases between. The CDR3 length is 16 residues. DNA for the CDR3: TGTGCCAGCAGCCGACCACCCGGACACTTGAACACTGAAGCTTTCTTT. Amino acids: CASSRPPGHLNTEAFF.

This chain connects TRBV19 to TRBJ2-5; TRBD1 matches 8 bases. With V trimmed by 5 bases and J by 5 bases, 7 bases remained unmatched. The V gene's germline CDR1 is LNHDA and CDR2 SQIVND (reference sequence). The CDR3 has 14 amino acids. The CDR3 DNA reads as TGTGCCAGTAGTCCGGCAGGGGGCGCGGAGACCCAGTACTTC. It translates to CASSPAGGAETQYF.

CDR3 sequence reads: CASSSTSGIPYGTDTQYF. Here the CDR3 DNA reads TGTGCCAGCAGTTCGACTAGCGGGATCCCTTATGGCACAGATACGCAGTATTTT. This chain joins TRBV27 and TRBJ2-3; 11 bases are shared with TRBD2. From germline, CDR1 is MNHEY and CDR2 SMNVEV (reference sequence). CDR3 length equals 18 residues. V lost 4 bases, J lost 1 base, and 10 bases stayed unmatched.

This chain joins TRBV7-8 and TRBJ2-5; 7 nucleotides line up with TRBD2. With 1 base clipped from V and 4 bases from J, the junction kept 9 bases outside the gene matches. Per germline, CDR1 SGHVS and CDR2 FQNEAQ. CDR3 length: 16 residues. The CDR3 here is CASSLVVGGDGETQYF. Here the CDR3 DNA reads TGTGCCAGCAGCTTAGTAGTGGGGGGGGATGGAGAGACCCAGTACTTC. Looking up the rest from reference TRBV7-8 and TRBJ2-5 gives the full variable domain: GAGVSQSPRYKVAKRGQDVALRCDPISGHVSLFWYQQALGQGPEFLTYFQNEAQLDKSGLPSDRFFAERPEGSVSTLKIQRTQQEDSAVYLCASSLVVGGDGETQYFGPGTRLLVL.

V usage is TRBV6-5 and J usage is TRBJ2-7, with 10 bases lining up with TRBD2. The CDR3 covers 15 residues. V was pared by 6 bases and J by 2 bases, with 7 bases of the junction left unmatched. In germline, CDR1 is MNHEY, CDR2 SVGAGI. The CDR3 here is CASSPGLAATYEQYF. The DNA for the CDR3 is TGTGCCAGCAGCCCTGGACTAGCGGCGACCTACGAGCAGTACTTC.

The chain uses TRBV14 and TRBJ1-5; no definite D call. The germline V and J ends were trimmed by 1 base and 0 bases, with 4 bases remaining between them. CDR3 size: 14 residues. Germline values: CDR1 SGHDN, CDR2 FVKESK. DNA for the CDR3: TGTGCCAGCAGCCAAGCGTATAGCAATCAGCCCCAGCATTTT. It translates to CASSQAYSNQPQHF.

A few counts support this clone. The rearrangement links TRBV6-1 to TRBJ2-5; a weak D match, TRBD2 (5 bases). V lost 1 base to trimming and J lost 0 bases, with 6 bases between them. Germline lookup yields CDR1 MNHNS and CDR2 SASEGT. There are 14 residues in the CDR3. The CDR3 region is CASSEGRDQETQYF. CDR3 DNA: TGTGCCAGCAGTGAAGGGCGGGACCAAGAGACCCAGTACTTC.

The V and J genes are TRBV18 and TRBJ2-3, with D possibly matching TRBD2 (6 bases). This CDR3 is 14 amino acids long. V was trimmed by 1 base and J by 4 bases, leaving 9 bases between them. The germline V gene has CDR1 KGHSH and CDR2 LQKENI. The CDR3 DNA follows: TGTGCCAGCTCACCACTGGCGGGATCAGATACGCAGTATTTT. Its translation: CASSPLAGSDTQYF.

This chain connects TRBV27 to TRBJ2-3, with 10 bases lining up with TRBD1. The CDR3 spans 15 residues. CDR1 is MNHEY and CDR2 is SMNVEV in the germline V gene (reference sequence). J was trimmed by 2 bases and V by 8 bases; bases with no gene match: 7. The CDR3: CASGPDRGNTDTQYF. CDR3 nucleotide sequence: TGTGCCAGCGGCCCGGACAGGGGGAACACAGATACGCAGTATTTT.